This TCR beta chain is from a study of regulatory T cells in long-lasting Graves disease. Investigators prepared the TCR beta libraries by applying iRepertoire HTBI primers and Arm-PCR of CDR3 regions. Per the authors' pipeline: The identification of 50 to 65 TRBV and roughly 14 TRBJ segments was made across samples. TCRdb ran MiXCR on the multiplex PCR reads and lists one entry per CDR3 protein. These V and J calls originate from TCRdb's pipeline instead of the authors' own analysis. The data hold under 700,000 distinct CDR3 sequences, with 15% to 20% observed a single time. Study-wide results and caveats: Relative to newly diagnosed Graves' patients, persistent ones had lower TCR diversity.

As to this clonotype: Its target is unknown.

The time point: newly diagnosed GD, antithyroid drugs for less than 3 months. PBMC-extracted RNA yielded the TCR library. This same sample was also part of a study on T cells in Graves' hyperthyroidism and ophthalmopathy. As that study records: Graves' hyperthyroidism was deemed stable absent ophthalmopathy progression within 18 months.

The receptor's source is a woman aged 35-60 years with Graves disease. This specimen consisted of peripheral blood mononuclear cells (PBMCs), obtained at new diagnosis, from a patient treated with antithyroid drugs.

The CDR3 spells CASMALREPQHF. CDR3 nucleotide sequence: TGCGCCAGCATGGCCCTACGGGAGCCCCAGCATTTT. V and J are TRBV10-2 and TRBJ1-5; D is unclear. This CDR3 region has 12 residues. CDR1 and CDR2 (germline): WSHSY, SAAADI. The germline V and J ends were trimmed by 7 bases and 8 bases, with 12 bases remaining between them.